Listed below are T cell receptor beta chains from one sample, sequenced in a study of blood T cell repertoires in COVID-19. The table came from immunoSEQ multiplex PCR; TCRdb's copy has only in-frame clones and leaves some out. The sample records 270,000 or so clones, roughly 79% being singletons. The sequencing input was peripheral blood. These receptors all stem from a woman in her sixties with active or convalescent COVID-19. The CDR3 runs from the conserved cysteine through the conserved F or W. The order of the fields is V gene, D gene, J gene, clone size, CDR3 DNA, CDR3 protein. D genes are given only for firm matches. Some rows have no size entry. The others give once, few or many, or a class for an expanded clone.

v_gene: TRBV27
d_gene: TRBD2
j_gene: TRBJ2-3
abundance: many
CDR3nt: TGTGCCAGCAGTTCGATCCGTGGGACTAGCGGCGTCACAGATACGCAGTATTTT
CDR3aa: CASSSIRGTSGVTDTQYF

v_gene: TRBV15
d_gene: .
j_gene: TRBJ2-2
abundance: .
CDR3nt: TGTGCCACCAGCAGAGACAGGTCCGGCTCCGGGGAGCTGTTTTTT
CDR3aa: CATSRDRSGSGELFF

v_gene: TRBV28
d_gene: TRBD1
j_gene: TRBJ1-4
abundance: .
CDR3nt: TGTGCCAGCAGTTTAACCCGAATCAGGGGGAGCGAAAAACTGTTTTTT
CDR3aa: CASSLTRIRGSEKLFF

v_gene: TRBV19
d_gene: .
j_gene: TRBJ1-5
abundance: .
CDR3nt: TGTGCCAGCGGGAGGGAACCTTGGCAGCCCCAGCATTTT
CDR3aa: CASGREPWQPQHF

v_gene: TRBV10-1
d_gene: TRBD1
j_gene: TRBJ2-1
abundance: many
CDR3nt: TGCGCCAGCAGTGAGTCGACAGGGTGGTCCGGCAATGAGCAGTTCTTC
CDR3aa: CASSESTGWSGNEQFF

v_gene: TRBV5-1
d_gene: .
j_gene: TRBJ1-3
abundance: few
CDR3nt: TGCGCCAGCAGCTTGAGAACGGGGGCTGGAAACACCATATATTTT
CDR3aa: CASSLRTGAGNTIYF

v_gene: TRBV11-2
d_gene: .
j_gene: TRBJ1-3
abundance: .
CDR3nt: TGTGCCAGCAGCTTAACAGGGCGTACTATAAACACCATATATTTT
CDR3aa: CASSLTGRTINTIYF

v_gene: TRBV12-5
d_gene: .
j_gene: TRBJ1-1
abundance: .
CDR3nt: TGTGCTAGTGGCCAGGGGAGAGGGACTGAAGCTTTCTTT
CDR3aa: CASGQGRGTEAFF

v_gene: TRBV29-1
d_gene: TRBD1
j_gene: TRBJ1-2
abundance: few
CDR3nt: TGCAGCGTTGATAGAGACCACAGGGGGGGCCCGAACTATGGCTACACCTTC
CDR3aa: CSVDRDHRGGPNYGYTF

v_gene: TRBV9
d_gene: .
j_gene: TRBJ1-1
abundance: few
CDR3nt: TGTGCCAGCAGCGTAGTAACAGGCGGGGCGGGCACTGAAGCTTTCTTT
CDR3aa: CASSVVTGGAGTEAFF

v_gene: TRBV4-1
d_gene: TRBD1
j_gene: TRBJ2-1
abundance: .
CDR3nt: TGCGCCAGCAGCCAAGCGGGACAGTATTTGCCTCAGTTCTTC
CDR3aa: CASSQAGQYLPQFF

v_gene: TRBV4-1
d_gene: TRBD2
j_gene: TRBJ2-3
abundance: .
CDR3nt: TGCGCCAGCAGCCAAGACATGATCGCGGGGGGGGTCACGTATACGCAGTATTTT
CDR3aa: CASSQDMIAGGVTYTQYF

v_gene: TRBV30
d_gene: .
j_gene: TRBJ1-2
abundance: once
CDR3nt: TGTGCCTGGTCCCGGGGGGCCACCGGGCTGGGCTACACCTTC
CDR3aa: CAWSRGATGLGYTF